This T cell receptor beta chain is drawn from a study of blood T cell repertoires in COVID-19. Study background: Sites across the United States, Italy and Spain contributed samples from acute and convalescent COVID-19.

The protocol was immunoSEQ multiplex PCR, while the TCRdb copy is restricted to in-frame clones and leaves out a portion. The sample has some 250,000 clones; about four fifths are singletons. This CDR3 has 14 residues. CDR1 is LNHDA and CDR2 is SQIVND in the germline V gene (reference sequence). The junction had 7 bases not matched to a gene; V was cut back by 5 bases and J by 6 bases. The sequencing sample was made of peripheral blood. The TCR was taken from a middle-aged man with active or convalescent COVID-19. The chain couples TRBV19 to TRBJ2-3; 8 bases align to TRBD1. CDR3 amino acids: CASSPRTGWDTQYF. The DNA for the CDR3 is TGTGCCAGTAGTCCGCGGACAGGGTGGGATACGCAGTATTTT.